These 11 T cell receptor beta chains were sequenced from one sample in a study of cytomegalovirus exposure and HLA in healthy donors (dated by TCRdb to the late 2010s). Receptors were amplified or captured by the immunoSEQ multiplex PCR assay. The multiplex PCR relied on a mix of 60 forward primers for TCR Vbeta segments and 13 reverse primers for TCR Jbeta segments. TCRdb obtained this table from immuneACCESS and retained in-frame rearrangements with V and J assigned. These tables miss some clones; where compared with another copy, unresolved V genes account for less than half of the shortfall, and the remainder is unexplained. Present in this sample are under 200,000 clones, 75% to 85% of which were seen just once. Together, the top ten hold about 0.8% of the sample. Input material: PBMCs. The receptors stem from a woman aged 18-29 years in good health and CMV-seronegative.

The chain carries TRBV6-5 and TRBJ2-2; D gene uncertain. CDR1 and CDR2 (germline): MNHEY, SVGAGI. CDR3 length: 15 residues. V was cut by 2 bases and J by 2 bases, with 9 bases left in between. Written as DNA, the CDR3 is TGTGCCAGCAGTTACGGTACAGTTAACACCGGGGAGCTGTTTTTT. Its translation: CASSYGTVNTGELFF.

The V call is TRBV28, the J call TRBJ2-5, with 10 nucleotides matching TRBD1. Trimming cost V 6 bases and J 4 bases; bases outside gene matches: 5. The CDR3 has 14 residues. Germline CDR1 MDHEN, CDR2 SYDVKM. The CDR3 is CASRATGGGETQYF. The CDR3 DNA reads TGTGCCAGCAGAGCGACAGGGGGCGGAGAGACCCAGTACTTC.

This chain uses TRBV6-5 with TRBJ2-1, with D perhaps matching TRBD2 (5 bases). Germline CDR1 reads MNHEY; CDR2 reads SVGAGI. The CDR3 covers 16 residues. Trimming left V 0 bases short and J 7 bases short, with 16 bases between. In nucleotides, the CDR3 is TGTGCCAGCAGTTACTCTCGGGGTACGGGTTTTAATGAGCAGTTCTTC. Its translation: CASSYSRGTGFNEQFF.

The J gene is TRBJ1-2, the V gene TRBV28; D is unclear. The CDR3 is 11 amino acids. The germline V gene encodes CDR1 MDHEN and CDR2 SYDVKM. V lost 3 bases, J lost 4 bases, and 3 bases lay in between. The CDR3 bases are TGTGCCAGCAGTTTCCGCTATGGCTACACCTTC. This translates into CASSFRYGYTF.

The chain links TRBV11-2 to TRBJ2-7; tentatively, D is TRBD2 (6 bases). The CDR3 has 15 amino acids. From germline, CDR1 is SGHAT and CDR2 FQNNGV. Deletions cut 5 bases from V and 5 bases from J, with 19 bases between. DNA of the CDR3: TGTGCCAGCAGCCTTCTTTCGGGGGTGAGGGACGAGCAGTACTTC. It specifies CASSLLSGVRDEQYF.

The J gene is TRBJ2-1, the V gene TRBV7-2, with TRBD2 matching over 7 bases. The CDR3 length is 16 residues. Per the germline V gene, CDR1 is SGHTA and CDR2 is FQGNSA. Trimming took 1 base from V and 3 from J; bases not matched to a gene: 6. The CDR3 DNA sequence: TGTGCCAGCAGCTTAGTGGCTAGCGGTCTCTACAATGAGCAGTTCTTC. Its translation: CASSLVASGLYNEQFF.

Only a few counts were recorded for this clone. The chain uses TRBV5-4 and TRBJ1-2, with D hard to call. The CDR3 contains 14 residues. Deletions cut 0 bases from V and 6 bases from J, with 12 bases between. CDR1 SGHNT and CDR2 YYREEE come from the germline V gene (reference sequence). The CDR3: CASSLGSMRHGYTF. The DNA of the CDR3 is TGTGCCAGCAGCTTGGGGTCAATGCGCCATGGCTACACCTTC.

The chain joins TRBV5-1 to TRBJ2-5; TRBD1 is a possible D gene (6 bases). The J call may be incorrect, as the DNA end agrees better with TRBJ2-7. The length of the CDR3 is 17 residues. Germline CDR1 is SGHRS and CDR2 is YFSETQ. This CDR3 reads CASSYRDMTFTVYEQYF. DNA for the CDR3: TGCGCCAGCAGCTACCGGGACATGACCTTCACCGTCTACGAGCAGTACTTC.

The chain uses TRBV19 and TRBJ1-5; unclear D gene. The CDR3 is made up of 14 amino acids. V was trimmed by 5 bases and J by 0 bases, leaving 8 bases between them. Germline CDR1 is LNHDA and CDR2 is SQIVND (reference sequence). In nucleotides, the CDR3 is TGTGCCAGTAGTGGCGGCGCTAGCAATCAGCCCCAGCATTTT. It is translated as CASSGGASNQPQHF.

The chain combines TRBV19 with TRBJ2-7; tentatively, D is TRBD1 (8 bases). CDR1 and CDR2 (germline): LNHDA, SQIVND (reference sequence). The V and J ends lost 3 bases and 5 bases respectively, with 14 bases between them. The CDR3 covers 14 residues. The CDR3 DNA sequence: TGTGCCAGTAGTATGGTACAGGGGGGGGACGAGCAGTACTTC. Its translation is CASSMVQGGDEQYF.

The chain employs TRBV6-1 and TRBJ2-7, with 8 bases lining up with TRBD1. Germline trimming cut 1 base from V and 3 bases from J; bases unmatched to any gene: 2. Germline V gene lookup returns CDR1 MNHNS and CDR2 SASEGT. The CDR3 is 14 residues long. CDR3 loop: CASSEGTGLYEQYF. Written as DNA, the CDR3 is TGTGCCAGCAGTGAAGGGACAGGGCTCTACGAGCAGTACTTC.